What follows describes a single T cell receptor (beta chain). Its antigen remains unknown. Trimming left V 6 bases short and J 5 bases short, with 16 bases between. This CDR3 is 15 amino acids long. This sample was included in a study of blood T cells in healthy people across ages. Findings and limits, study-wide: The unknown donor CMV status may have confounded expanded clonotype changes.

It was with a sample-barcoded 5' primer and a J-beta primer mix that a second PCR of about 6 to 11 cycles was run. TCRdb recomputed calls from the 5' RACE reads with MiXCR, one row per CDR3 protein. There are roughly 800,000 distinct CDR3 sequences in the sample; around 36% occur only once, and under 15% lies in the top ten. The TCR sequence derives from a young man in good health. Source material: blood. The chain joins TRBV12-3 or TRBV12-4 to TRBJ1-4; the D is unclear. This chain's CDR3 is CASSPPRGANEKLFF. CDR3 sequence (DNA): TGTGCCAGCAGCCCCCCCCGGGGTGCCAATGAAAAACTGTTTTTT.